A selection of T cell receptor beta chains follows, all from one sample in a study of T cells in Graves' hyperthyroidism and ophthalmopathy. TCRdb reprocessed the multiplex PCR reads via MiXCR and lists one record per CDR3 protein. Of fewer than 350,000 distinct CDR3 sequences listed, less than 15% are singletons. Sequenced: blood. The receptors originated from a woman between 25 and 40 years old with Graves' hyperthyroidism that later progressed to Graves' ophthalmopathy. CDR3s include the opening cysteine and the closing phenylalanine or tryptophan. D genes are given only for firm matches. Size values are once, few and many counts, or a class for expanded clones, and some rows have none.

CDR3nt | CDR3aa | v_gene | abundance | d_gene | j_gene
TGTGCCAGTAGTAAGGATGGCAGGGCCGGGGAGCTGTTTTTT | CASSKDGRAGELFF | TRBV19 | NA | NA | TRBJ2-2
TGCGCCAGCAGCCAAGCGGCTAGCGGGAGCGCGAATGAGCAGTTCTTC | CASSQAASGSANEQFF | TRBV3-2 | NA | NA | TRBJ2-1
TGTGCCAGCAGCATAGGACAGGGGAGCGAGACCCAGTACTTC | CASSIGQGSETQYF | TRBV6-1 | few | TRBD1 | TRBJ2-5
TGTGCCAGTAGTATTAACTCAGCCTCTGGAAACACCATATATTTT | CASSINSASGNTIYF | TRBV19 | NA | NA | TRBJ1-3
TGTGCCAGCAGATCCGGGACAGGGGGGGGGGAGCTGTTTTTT | CASRSGTGGGELFF | TRBV12-3/TRBV12-4 | many | TRBD1 | TRBJ2-2
TGTGCCAGCAGCCGGATTAGCGGGAGTGGCACAGATACGCAGTATTTT | CASSRISGSGTDTQYF | TRBV7-2 | many | TRBD2 | TRBJ2-3
TGTGCCAGCAGTCAAATTGGGGCAGCTAACTATGGCTACACCTTC | CASSQIGAANYGYTF | TRBV28 | many | NA | TRBJ1-2
TGTGCCAGCAGTTTTAATGAGTTCACAGATACGCAGTATTTT | CASSFNEFTDTQYF | TRBV28 | many | NA | TRBJ2-3
TGTGCCAGCAGTTACTCCCATGAGGGGGCAAGTGGCTACACCTTC | CASSYSHEGASGYTF | TRBV6-6 | many | TRBD1 | TRBJ1-2
TGTGCCAGCAGCGCAGAGACAGCTTTATACGAGCAGTACTTC | CASSAETALYEQYF | TRBV7-8 | many | NA | TRBJ2-7
TGTGCCAGCAGTTTATTTCGCTGGGACCCCTCCTACGAGCAGTACTTC | CASSLFRWDPSYEQYF | TRBV27 | many | NA | TRBJ2-7
TGTGCCAGCAGTGCCCGCGGACAGGGGGACTATGGCTACACCTTC | CASSARGQGDYGYTF | TRBV12-3/TRBV12-4 | many | TRBD1 | TRBJ1-2
TGTGCCAGCAGCCTAGGGGATGAGCAGTTCTTC | CASSLGDEQFF | TRBV4-2 | NA | NA | TRBJ2-1
TGTGCCAGCGGGGGGAGGACAGGGGTTTTCCATGAGCAGTTCTTC | CASGGRTGVFHEQFF | TRBV6-1 | many | TRBD1 | TRBJ2-1
TGTGCCACCAGCCGCCTGACATTTAGCAATCAGCCCCAGCATTTT | CATSRLTFSNQPQHF | TRBV15 | few | NA | TRBJ1-5
TGCAGTGCTAGAGAGTGGGCCGGGGGGCGCCGGGAAGAGACCCAGTACTTC | CSAREWAGGRREETQYF | TRBV20-1 | many | NA | TRBJ2-5
TGCGCCAGCAGCCCGGGACAGCCCGGAAACACCATATATTTT | CASSPGQPGNTIYF | TRBV4-1 | few | TRBD1 | TRBJ1-3
TGTGCCAGCAGCACGACAGCCGAGCAGTACTTC | CASSTTAEQYF | TRBV5-6 | many | NA | TRBJ2-7
TGTGCCAGCAGTCCCACAACATGGGTGGGAGCAGAGACCCAGTACTTC | CASSPTTWVGAETQYF | TRBV28 | many | NA | TRBJ2-5
TGTGCCAGTAGTTTTCAGGGGGCCTATCAGCCCCAGCATTTT | CASSFQGAYQPQHF | TRBV19 | NA | TRBD1 | TRBJ1-5
TGTGCCAGCAGCTTAAGGATTGGGGGGCCAGATACGCAGTATTTT | CASSLRIGGPDTQYF | TRBV11-2 | many | NA | TRBJ2-3
TGTGCCAGCTCACCAGGGGGTGCAGCTTTCTTT | CASSPGGAAFF | TRBV18 | many | NA | TRBJ1-1
TGTGCCAGTAGTGGGACAGGGTTTAACTATGGCTACACCTTC | CASSGTGFNYGYTF | TRBV19 | few | TRBD1 | TRBJ1-2
TGCGCCAGCAGCCAGCTAGCGAGCTCCTACAATGAGCAGTTCTTC | CASSQLASSYNEQFF | TRBV4-3 | few | NA | TRBJ2-1
TGTGCCAGCAAAGAGGGGGGGGGAGTTTTGGATGAGCAGTTCTTC | CASKEGGGVLDEQFF | TRBV27 | many | NA | TRBJ2-1
TGCAGTGCTAGAGACCGTCAAGCGGGCCGACCCTACGAGCAGTACTTC | CSARDRQAGRPYEQYF | TRBV20-1 | many | NA | TRBJ2-7
TGTGCCAGCGGCCGGGACGGTAACACCGGGGAGCTGTTTTTT | CASGRDGNTGELFF | TRBV2 | many | NA | TRBJ2-2
TGCGCCAGCTTTGATCTGGAGACCGGAACCGGGGAGCTGTTTTTT | CASFDLETGTGELFF | TRBV5-1 | many | NA | TRBJ2-2
TGCAGCGTTGAAGATAGAGAATTCGGCTACACCTTC | CSVEDREFGYTF | TRBV29-1 | many | NA | TRBJ1-2
TGTGCCAGCAGTGAAGGCTTGGCAGATACGCAGTATTTT | CASSEGLADTQYF | TRBV6-1 | many | NA | TRBJ2-3
TGTGCCAGCAGCTTAACCGGAAGGGGATATAGAAACACCATATATTTT | CASSLTGRGYRNTIYF | TRBV7-3 | NA | NA | TRBJ1-3
TGTGCCAGCAGCCCCTTGGTTAGCACAGATACGCAGTATTTT | CASSPLVSTDTQYF | TRBV11-2 | many | NA | TRBJ2-3
TGTGCCAGCAGCTTCCTCGGAGCTACCGAGCAGTACTTC | CASSFLGATEQYF | TRBV5-8 | few | NA | TRBJ2-7
TGTGCCAGCAGCTTACAAAGGGCGGTTGAGCAGTTCTTC | CASSLQRAVEQFF | TRBV7-2 | many | NA | TRBJ2-1
TGTGCCAGCAGAGACAGGGGGGCCCGGTCACCCCTCCACTTT | CASRDRGARSPLHF | TRBV6-1 | NA | TRBD1 | TRBJ1-6
TGTGCCAGCAGCCCCTATCTAACTAGCGGGATCCGGTCCTACGAGCAGTACTTC | CASSPYLTSGIRSYEQYF | TRBV3-1 | many | TRBD2 | TRBJ2-7
TGTGCCAGCAGTTACTCGAGCAGGGGTGGCTACGAGCAGTACTTC | CASSYSSRGGYEQYF | TRBV6-5 | many | NA | TRBJ2-7
TGTGCCAGCAGACCCCTAGCGGATTTCTACAATGAGCAGTTCTTC | CASRPLADFYNEQFF | TRBV7-2 | many | TRBD2 | TRBJ2-1
TGTGCCAGCAGCTTAGCTGGCGCGGGACAGTATGGCTACACCTTC | CASSLAGAGQYGYTF | TRBV11-1 | many | TRBD1 | TRBJ1-2
TGTGCCAGCAGTCCCGCGGGACAGGGAGGCTATAATTCACCCCTCCACTTT | CASSPAGQGGYNSPLHF | TRBV12-3/TRBV12-4 | NA | TRBD1 | TRBJ1-6
TGCAGTTTGGAGGCGCTTGGCTACGAGCAGTACTTC | CSLEALGYEQYF | TRBV20-1 | many | NA | TRBJ2-7
TGTGCCAGTAGTCCTTCCCAGGGCGGCAATCAGCCCCAGCATTTT | CASSPSQGGNQPQHF | TRBV19 | few | NA | TRBJ1-5
TGTGCCAGCAGCTCCCCGGGAGTTCTGACAGATACGCAGTATTTT | CASSSPGVLTDTQYF | TRBV5-4 | NA | NA | TRBJ2-3
TGTGCCAGTAGTATATCTCCTGGCAATGAGCAGTTCTTC | CASSISPGNEQFF | TRBV19 | NA | NA | TRBJ2-1
TGTGCCAGCAGCCCTCGAGCCTACGAGCAGTACTTC | CASSPRAYEQYF | TRBV7-8 | many | NA | TRBJ2-7
TGTGCCAGCAGCTTAGAGACCCTAGAGCAGTACTTC | CASSLETLEQYF | TRBV7-9 | many | NA | TRBJ2-7
TGTGCCAGCAGTCAAAACTACGAGCAGTACTTC | CASSQNYEQYF | TRBV4-1 | many | NA | TRBJ2-7